This TCR beta chain was captured by sequencing in a study of T-cell reconstitution after alpha-beta-depleted transplantation in children (dated by TCRdb to about 2016). About the study as a whole: Using TCR repertoire profiling, the study followed T-cell immune reconstitution in a quantitative way in children after TCRalphabeta/CD19-depleted allogeneic hematopoietic cell transplantation. Study-level results and caveats: Hyperexpanded clone frequencies declined over subsequent months; after one year, T-cell counts and TCRbeta diversity were mostly attributed to newly produced T cells. The apparently early recovery of alphabetaT-cell counts about two months after transplant reportedly depended on only several hundred rapidly expanded clones that came from non-depleted graft cells. In some patients, high TCRbeta diversity at day 60 was attributed to recipient T cells and intrathymic progenitors that had survived conditioning.

Taken with the paper, the label for treatment or condition translates to: allogeneic hematopoietic cell transplantation with graft depleted of TCRalphabeta T cells and CD19 B cells. The children who served as transplant recipients had been given grafts of TCRalphabeta/CD19-depleted allogeneic hematopoietic cells. This clonotype has only a few counts. Its antigen is unknown. The record has no base qualities; no much larger clone is one base away. The library came from PCR. TCRdb records Illumina HiSeq 2500 as the sequencer. To normalize quantification of the TCRbeta repertoire, the TCR libraries were built with molecular barcoding that relied on unique molecular identifiers. The raw public reads went through TCRdb reprocessing: fastp at Q25, MiXCR clone calling, in-frame beta chains kept. Every CDR3 protein is listed once, alongside the most common genes and DNA of its rows. The table for this sample lists 200,000 to 250,000 distinct CDR3 sequences; 11% of them were counted only once. 25% to 30% of the sample is taken by the ten largest.

The germline V gene (reference sequence) yields LNHDA for CDR1 and SQIVND for CDR2. The CDR3, from cysteine to phenylalanine, totals 18 residues. CDR3 DNA only is kept here, 54 bases in frame from base 1. V ends up 4 bases short and J 1 base short, with an unmatched junction base count of 7. The chain is encoded by TRBV19 joined to TRBJ2-2, and TRBD2 aligns with 12 junction nucleotides. This specimen was PBMCs, taken before TCRalphabeta/CD19-depleted stem cell transplant. This sequence originates from a child under two years old with acute myeloid leukemia, due to receive a stem cell transplant. This receptor has the CDR3 CASSNGLAGWGNTGELFF. The base sequence is TGTGCCAGTAGTAATGGACTAGCGGGATGGGGGAACACCGGGGAGCTGTTTTTT.